This TCR beta chain derives from a study of early T cells in non-severe SARS-CoV-2 infection (dated by TCRdb to 2020 to 2023). Regarding the study in general: Because TCR sequencing was done on bulk RNA from unsorted whole blood, the alpha and beta chains could not be paired.

Libraries were made using 5' RACE. The run used a NextSeq 500. In the TCR library protocol, unique molecular identifiers were attached to individual cDNA molecules to correct for PCR bias and sequencing error. Both TCR alpha and beta chains were sequenced, and tight co-correlation was observed between alpha and beta sequence abundances in each sample. The authors' analysis ran thus. V gene, J gene and CDR3 annotation of TCR sequences was performed with Decombinator V4. TCRs were defined as expanded if a significant change between any two time points was detected under a Poisson model with p below 0.0001. TCR abundances were normalised to the total number of TCRs sequenced in each sample and reported as counts per million. MAIT TCRs were defined by TRAV1-2 paired with TRAJ12, TRAJ20 or TRAJ33, and iNKT TCRs by TRAV10 paired with TRAJ18. VDJdb, accessed 1 November 2021, was searched for CMV, EBV and SARS-CoV-2 annotated TCRs, with TCRs annotated for multiple antigens excluded. TCRdb ran its own pipeline on the public reads, namely fastp trimming at Q25 and MiXCR clone calling, and kept in-frame beta chains. Entries are consolidated by CDR3 protein sequence, retaining the most common genes and DNA. TCRdb's processing, not the authors' own work, is the source of the V and J calls. A total of tens of thousands of distinct CDR3 sequences appear in this sample, 16% of them only once. Of the sample, roughly 4.7% is held by the ten largest clones.

Set within a cohort of healthcare workers in London, UK, this nested case-control study involved weekly PCR testing of nasopharyngeal swabs along with blood sampling. Between 23 and 31 March 2020, the week of the UK lockdown, healthcare workers were enrolled and then followed up weekly for as long as 16 weeks. Overall study results and their limits: VDJdb matching was skewed toward anti-spike CD8 responses and likely underestimated virus-specific expansions by missing private and CD4 specificities.

Per the germline V gene, SGHTA is the CDR1 and FQGTGA is the CDR2. Measured from the cysteine to the phenylalanine, the CDR3 is 15 residues long. Only the CDR3 portion is preserved as DNA: 45 bases, with reading frame beginning at the first base. V and J are truncated by 5 bases and 7 bases respectively, leaving an intervening sequence of 17 bases. As to this clonotype: The antigen it binds to is not known. Base quality data are lacking; no much larger clone is found one base away.

The TCR comes from an adult who was a healthcare worker with PCR-confirmed SARS-CoV-2 infection or an uninfected control (not recorded which). Sample: whole blood, taken at baseline. The sequence is built from TRBV7-3 and TRBJ2-2; TRBD2 is possibly the D segment (5 matching bases). Read as DNA, the sequence is TGTGCCAGCAGCGCTAACTCCTTGGAGGACGGGGAGCTGTTTTTT. It is translated as CASSANSLEDGELFF.